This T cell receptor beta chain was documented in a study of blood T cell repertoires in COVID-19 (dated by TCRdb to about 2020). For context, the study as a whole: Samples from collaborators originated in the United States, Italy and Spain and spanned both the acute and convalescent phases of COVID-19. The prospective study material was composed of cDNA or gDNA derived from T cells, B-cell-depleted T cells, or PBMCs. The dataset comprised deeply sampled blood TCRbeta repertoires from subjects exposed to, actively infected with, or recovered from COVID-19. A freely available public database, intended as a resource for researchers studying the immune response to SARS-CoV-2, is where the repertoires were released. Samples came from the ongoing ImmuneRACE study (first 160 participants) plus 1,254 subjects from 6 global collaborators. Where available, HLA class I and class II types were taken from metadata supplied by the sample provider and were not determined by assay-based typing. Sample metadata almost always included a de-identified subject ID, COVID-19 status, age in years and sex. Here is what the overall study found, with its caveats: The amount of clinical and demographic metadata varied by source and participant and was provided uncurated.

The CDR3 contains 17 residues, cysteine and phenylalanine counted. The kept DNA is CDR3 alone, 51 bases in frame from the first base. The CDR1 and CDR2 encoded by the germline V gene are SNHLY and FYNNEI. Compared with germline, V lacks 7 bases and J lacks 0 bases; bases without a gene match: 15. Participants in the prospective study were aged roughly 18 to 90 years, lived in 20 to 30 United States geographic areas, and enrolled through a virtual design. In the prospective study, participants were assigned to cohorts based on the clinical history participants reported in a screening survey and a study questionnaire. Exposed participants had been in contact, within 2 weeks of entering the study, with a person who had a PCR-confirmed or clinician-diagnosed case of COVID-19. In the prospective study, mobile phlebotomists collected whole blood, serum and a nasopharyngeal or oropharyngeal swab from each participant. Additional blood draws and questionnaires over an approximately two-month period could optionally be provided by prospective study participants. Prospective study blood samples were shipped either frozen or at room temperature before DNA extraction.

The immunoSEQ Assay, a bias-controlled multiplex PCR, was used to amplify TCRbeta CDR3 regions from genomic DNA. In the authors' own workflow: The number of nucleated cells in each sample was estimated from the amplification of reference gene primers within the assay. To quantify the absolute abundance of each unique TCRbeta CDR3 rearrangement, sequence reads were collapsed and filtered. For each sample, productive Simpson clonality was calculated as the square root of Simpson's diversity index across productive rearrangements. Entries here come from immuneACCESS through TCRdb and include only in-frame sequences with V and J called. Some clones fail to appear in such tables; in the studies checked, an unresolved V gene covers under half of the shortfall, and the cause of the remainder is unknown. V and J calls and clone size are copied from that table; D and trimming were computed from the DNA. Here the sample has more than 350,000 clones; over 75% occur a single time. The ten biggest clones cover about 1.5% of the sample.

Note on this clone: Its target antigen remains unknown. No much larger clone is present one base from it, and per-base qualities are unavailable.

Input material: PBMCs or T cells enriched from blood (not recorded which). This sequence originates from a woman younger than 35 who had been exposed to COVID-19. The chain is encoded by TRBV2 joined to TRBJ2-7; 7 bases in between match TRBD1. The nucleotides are TGTGCCAGCATTGTGAAGGGGGCATGGGGGAGCTCCTACGAGCAGTACTTC. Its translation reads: CASIVKGAWGSSYEQYF.